This TCR beta chain was profiled in a study of blood T cell repertoires in COVID-19. In the study overall: Spain, Italy and the United States supplied samples that represented acute and convalescent COVID-19. From T cells, B-cell-depleted T cells, or PBMCs came the material, which was cDNA or gDNA.

In the original processing: For nucleated cells, counts were estimated from reference gene primer amplification. Assay used: immunoSEQ multiplex PCR; TCRdb lists only in-frame clones, some missing. V, J and clone size derive from that table, while D and trimming were established from the DNA sequence. The data contain 150,000 to 200,000 clones, over 75% of them singletons. V dropped 3 bases and J dropped 8; count of bases not matched to a gene: 4. This CDR3 region has 14 residues. Germline values: CDR1 LGHNA, CDR2 YNFKEQ. The material sequenced was peripheral blood. The J gene is TRBJ1-3, the V gene TRBV4-2, with 10 bases matching TRBD1. The sequence was obtained from a man aged 65 to 79 with active or convalescent COVID-19. The CDR3 loop is CASSQSTGGYTIYF. The CDR3 DNA sequence: TGTGCCAGCAGCCAGTCGACAGGGGGCTACACCATATATTTT.